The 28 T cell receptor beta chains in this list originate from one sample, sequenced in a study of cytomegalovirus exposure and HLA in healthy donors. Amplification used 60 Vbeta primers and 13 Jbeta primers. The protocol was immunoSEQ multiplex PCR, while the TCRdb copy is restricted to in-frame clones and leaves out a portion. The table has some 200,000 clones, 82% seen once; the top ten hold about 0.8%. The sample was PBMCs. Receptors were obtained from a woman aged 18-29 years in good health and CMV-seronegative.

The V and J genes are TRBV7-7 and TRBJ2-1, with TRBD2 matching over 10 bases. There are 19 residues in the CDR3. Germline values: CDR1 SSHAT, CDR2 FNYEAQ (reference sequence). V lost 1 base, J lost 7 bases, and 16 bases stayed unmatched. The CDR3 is CASSLDLPGLAPLPNEQFF. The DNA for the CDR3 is TGTGCCAGCAGCTTAGACCTTCCGGGACTAGCGCCTCTTCCGAATGAGCAGTTCTTC.

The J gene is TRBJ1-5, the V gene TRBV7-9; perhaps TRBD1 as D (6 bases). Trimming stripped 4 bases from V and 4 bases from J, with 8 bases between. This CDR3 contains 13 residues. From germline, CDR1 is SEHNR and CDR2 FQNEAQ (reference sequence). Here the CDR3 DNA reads TGTGCCAGCAGCTACGGACAGAATCAGCCCCAGCATTTT. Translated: CASSYGQNQPQHF.

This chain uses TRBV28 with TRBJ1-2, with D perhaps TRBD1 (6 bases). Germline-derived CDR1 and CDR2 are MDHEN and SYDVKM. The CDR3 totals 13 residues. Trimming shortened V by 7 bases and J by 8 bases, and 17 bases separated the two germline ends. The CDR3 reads CASMRGGKEGYTF. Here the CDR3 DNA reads TGTGCCAGCATGAGAGGGGGAAAGGAGGGCTACACCTTC.

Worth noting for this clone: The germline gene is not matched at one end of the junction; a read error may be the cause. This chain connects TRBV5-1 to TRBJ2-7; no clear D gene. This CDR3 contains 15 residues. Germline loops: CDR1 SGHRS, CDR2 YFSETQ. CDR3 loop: CASSPPNPDAVSADF. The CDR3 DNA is TGCGCCAGCAGCCCTCCCAATCCAGACGCGGTCTCGGCCGACTTC.

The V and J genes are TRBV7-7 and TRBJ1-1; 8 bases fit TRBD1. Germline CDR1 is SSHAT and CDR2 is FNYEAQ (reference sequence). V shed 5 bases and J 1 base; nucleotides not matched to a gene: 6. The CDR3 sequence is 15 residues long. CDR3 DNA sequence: TGTGCCAGCAGCCCAGTGGGGACAGGGAACACTGAAGCTTTCTTT. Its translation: CASSPVGTGNTEAFF. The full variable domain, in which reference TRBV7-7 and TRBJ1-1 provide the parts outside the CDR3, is GAGVSQSPRYKVTKRGQDVTLRCDPISSHATLYWYQQALGQGPEFLTYFNYEAQPDKSGLPSDRFSAERPEGSISTLTIQRTEQRDSAMYRCASSPVGTGNTEAFFGQGTRLTVV.

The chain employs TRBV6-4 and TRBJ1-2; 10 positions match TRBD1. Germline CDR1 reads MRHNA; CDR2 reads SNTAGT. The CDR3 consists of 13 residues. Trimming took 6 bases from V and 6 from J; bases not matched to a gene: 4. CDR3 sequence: CASRSTGGDGYTF. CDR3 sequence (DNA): TGTGCCAGCAGATCGACAGGGGGCGATGGCTACACCTTC.

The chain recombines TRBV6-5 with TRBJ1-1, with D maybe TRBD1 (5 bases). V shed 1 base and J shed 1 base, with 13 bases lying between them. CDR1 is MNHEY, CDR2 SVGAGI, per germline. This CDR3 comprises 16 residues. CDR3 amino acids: CASSYWGRAENTEAFF. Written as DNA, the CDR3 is TGTGCCAGCAGTTACTGGGGCAGGGCCGAGAACACTGAAGCTTTCTTT.

The CDR3 coding sequence is TGTGCCTGGAGTGTGGGCTCCCTTCAGCCCCAGCATTTT. It specifies CAWSVGSLQPQHF. This chain uses TRBV30 with TRBJ1-5; D gene ambiguous. The CDR3 loop spans 13 amino acids. Germline loops: CDR1 GTSNPN, CDR2 SVGIG (reference sequence). V lost 0 bases and J 6 bases, leaving 9 bases between the germline ends.

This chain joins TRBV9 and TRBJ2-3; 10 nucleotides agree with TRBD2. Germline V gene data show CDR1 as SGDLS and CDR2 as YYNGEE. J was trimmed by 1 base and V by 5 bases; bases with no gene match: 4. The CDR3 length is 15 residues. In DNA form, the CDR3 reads TGTGCCAGCAGACCCGGGACTAGCGGCACAGATACGCAGTATTTT. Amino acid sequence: CASRPGTSGTDTQYF.

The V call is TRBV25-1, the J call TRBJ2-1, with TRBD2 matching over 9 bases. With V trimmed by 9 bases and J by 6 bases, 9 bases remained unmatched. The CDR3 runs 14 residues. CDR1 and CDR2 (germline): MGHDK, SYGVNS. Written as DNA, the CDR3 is TGTGCCAGTGCAATAGCGGGAGTGACCAATGAGCAGTTCTTC. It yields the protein CASAIAGVTNEQFF. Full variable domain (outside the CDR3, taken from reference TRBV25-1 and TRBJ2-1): EADIYQTPRYLVIGTGKKITLECSQTMGHDKMYWYQQDPGMELHLIHYSYGVNSTEKGDLSSESTVSRIRTEHFPLTLESARPSHTSQYLCASAIAGVTNEQFFGPGTRLTVL.

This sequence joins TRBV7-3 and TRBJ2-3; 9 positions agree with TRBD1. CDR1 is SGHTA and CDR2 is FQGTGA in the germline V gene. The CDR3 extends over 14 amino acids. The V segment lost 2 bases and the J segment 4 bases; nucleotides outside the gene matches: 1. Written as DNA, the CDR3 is TGTGCCAGCAGCTTAGGACAGGGGTCAGATACGCAGTATTTT. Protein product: CASSLGQGSDTQYF. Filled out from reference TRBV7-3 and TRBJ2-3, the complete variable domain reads GAGVSQTPSNKVTEKGKYVELRCDPISGHTALYWYRQSLGQGPEFLIYFQGTGAADDSGLPNDRFFAVRPEGSVSTLKIQRTERGDSAVYLCASSLGQGSDTQYFGPGTRLTVL.

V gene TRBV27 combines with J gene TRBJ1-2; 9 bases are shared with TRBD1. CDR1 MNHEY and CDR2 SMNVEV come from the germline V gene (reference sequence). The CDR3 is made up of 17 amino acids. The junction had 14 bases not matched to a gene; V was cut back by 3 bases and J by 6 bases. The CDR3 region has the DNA TGTGCCAGCAGTTTCCGCGGACTGAGGGACAGGGAGAATGGCTACACCTTC. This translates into CASSFRGLRDRENGYTF.

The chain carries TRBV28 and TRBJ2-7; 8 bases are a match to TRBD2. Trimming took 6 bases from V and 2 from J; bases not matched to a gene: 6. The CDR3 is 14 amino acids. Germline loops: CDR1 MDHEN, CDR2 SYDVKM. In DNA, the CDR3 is TGTGCCAGCAGCAAGACGGGACTAGCCTACGAGCAGTACTTC. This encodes CASSKTGLAYEQYF.

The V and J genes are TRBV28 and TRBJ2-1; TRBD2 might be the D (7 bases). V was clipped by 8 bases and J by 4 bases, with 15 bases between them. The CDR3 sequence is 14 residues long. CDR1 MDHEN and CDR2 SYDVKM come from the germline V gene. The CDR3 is CASRRGGGYNEQFF. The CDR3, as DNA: TGTGCCAGCCGGAGAGGGGGGGGGTACAATGAGCAGTTCTTC.

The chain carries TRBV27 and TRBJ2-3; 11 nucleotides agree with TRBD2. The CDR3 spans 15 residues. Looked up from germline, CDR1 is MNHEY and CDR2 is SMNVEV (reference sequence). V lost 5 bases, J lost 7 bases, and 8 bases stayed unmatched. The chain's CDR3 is CASSRVAGGRNTQYF. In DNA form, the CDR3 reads TGTGCCAGCAGTCGGGTAGCGGGAGGGCGGAATACGCAGTATTTT.

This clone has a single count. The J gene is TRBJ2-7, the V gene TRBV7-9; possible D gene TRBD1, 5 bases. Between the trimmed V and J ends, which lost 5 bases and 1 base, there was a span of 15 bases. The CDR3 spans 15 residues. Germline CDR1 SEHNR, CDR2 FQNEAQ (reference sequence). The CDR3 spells CASSPRVSRSYEQYF. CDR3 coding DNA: TGTGCCAGCAGCCCCAGGGTGTCGAGGTCCTACGAGCAGTACTTC.

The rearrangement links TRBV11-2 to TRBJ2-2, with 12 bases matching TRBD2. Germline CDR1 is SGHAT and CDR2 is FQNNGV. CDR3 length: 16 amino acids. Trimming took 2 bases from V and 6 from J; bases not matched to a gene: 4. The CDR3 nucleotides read TGTGCCAGCAGCTTATACCCTAGCGGGGGGGCCGGGGAGCTGTTTTTT. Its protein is CASSLYPSGGAGELFF. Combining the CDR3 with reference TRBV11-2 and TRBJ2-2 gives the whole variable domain EAGVAQSPRYKIIEKRQSVAFWCNPISGHATLYWYQQILGQGPKLLIQFQNNGVVDDSQLPKDRFSAERLKGVDSTLKIQPAKLEDSAVYLCASSLYPSGGAGELFFGEGSRLTVL.

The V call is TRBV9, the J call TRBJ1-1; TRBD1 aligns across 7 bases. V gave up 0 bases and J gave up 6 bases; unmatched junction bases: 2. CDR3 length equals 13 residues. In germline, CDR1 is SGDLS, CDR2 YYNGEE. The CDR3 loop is CASSVEGGPEAFF. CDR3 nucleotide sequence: TGTGCCAGCAGCGTAGAAGGGGGCCCTGAAGCTTTCTTT.

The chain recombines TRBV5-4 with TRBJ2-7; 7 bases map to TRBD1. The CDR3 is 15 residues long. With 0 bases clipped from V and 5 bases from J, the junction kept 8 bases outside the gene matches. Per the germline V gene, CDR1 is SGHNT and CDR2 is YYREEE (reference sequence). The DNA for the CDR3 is TGTGCCAGCAGCTTGGATTTTCAGGGGGTCAACGAGCAGTACTTC. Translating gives CASSLDFQGVNEQYF.

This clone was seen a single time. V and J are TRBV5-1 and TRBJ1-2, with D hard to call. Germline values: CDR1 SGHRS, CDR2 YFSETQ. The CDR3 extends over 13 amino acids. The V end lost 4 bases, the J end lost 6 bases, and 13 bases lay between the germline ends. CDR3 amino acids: CASSIFSGNGYTF. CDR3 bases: TGCGCCAGCAGCATATTTTCGGGGAATGGCTACACCTTC. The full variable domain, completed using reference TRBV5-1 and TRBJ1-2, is KAGVTQTPRYLIKTRGQQVTLSCSPISGHRSVSWYQQTPGQGLQFLFEYFSETQRNKGNFPGRFSGRQFSNSRSEMNVSTLELGDSALYLCASSIFSGNGYTFGSGTRLTVV.

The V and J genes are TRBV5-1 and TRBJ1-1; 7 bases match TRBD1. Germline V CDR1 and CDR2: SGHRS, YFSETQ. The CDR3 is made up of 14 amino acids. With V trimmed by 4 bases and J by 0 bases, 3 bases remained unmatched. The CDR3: CASSMTGLNTEAFF. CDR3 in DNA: TGCGCCAGCAGCATGACAGGGTTGAACACTGAAGCTTTCTTT.

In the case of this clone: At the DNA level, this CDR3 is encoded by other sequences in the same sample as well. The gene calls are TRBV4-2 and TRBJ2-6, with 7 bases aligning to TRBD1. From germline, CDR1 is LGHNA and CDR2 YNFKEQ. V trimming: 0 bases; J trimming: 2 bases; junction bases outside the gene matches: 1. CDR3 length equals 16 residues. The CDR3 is CASSQEGGAGANVLTF. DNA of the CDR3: TGTGCCAGCAGCCAAGAAGGGGGCGCTGGGGCCAACGTCCTGACTTTC.

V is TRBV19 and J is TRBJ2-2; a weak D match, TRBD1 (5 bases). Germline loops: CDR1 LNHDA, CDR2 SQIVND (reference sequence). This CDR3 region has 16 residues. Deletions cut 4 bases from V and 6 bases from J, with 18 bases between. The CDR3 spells CASSTPLGRAPGELFF. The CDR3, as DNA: TGTGCCAGTAGTACCCCCTTGGGCAGGGCCCCCGGGGAGCTGTTTTTT.

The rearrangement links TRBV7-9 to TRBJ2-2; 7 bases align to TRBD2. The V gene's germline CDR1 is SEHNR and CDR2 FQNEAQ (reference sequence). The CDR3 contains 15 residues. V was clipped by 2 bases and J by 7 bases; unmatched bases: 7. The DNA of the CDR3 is TGTGCCAGCAGCTTAACGGGAGGAAACGTCGGGGAGCTGTTTTTT. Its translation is CASSLTGGNVGELFF.

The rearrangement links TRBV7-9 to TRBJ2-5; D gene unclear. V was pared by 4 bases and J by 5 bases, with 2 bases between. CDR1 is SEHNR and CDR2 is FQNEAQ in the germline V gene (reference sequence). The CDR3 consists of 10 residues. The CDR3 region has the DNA TGTGCCAGCAGCTCTGAGACCCAGTACTTC. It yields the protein CASSSETQYF. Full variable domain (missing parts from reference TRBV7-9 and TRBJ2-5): DTGVSQNPRHKITKRGQNVTFRCDPISEHNRLYWYRQTLGQGPEFLTYFQNEAQLEKSRLLSDRFSAERPKGSFSTLEIQRTEQGDSAMYLCASSSETQYFGPGTRLLVL.

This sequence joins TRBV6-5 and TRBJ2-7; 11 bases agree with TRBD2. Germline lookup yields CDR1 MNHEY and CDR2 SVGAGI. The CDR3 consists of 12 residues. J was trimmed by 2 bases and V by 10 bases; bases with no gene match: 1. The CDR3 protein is CATTSGTYEQYF. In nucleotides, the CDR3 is TGTGCCACGACTAGCGGGACCTACGAGCAGTACTTC.

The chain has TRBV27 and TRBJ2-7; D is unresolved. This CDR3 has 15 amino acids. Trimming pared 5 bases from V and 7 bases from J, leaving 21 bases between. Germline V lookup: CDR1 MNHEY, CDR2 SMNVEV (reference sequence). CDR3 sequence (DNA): TGTGCCAGCAGTACGTTGCCGACCGAGTCTAGGGAGCAGTACTTC. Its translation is CASSTLPTESREQYF.

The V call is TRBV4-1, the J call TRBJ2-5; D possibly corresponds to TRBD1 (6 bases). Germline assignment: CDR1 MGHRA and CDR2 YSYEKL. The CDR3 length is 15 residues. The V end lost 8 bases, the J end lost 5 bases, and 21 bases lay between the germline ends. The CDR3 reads CASSYPVGAGETQYF. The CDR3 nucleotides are TGCGCCAGCTCTTACCCCGTGGGGGCAGGGGAGACCCAGTACTTC.